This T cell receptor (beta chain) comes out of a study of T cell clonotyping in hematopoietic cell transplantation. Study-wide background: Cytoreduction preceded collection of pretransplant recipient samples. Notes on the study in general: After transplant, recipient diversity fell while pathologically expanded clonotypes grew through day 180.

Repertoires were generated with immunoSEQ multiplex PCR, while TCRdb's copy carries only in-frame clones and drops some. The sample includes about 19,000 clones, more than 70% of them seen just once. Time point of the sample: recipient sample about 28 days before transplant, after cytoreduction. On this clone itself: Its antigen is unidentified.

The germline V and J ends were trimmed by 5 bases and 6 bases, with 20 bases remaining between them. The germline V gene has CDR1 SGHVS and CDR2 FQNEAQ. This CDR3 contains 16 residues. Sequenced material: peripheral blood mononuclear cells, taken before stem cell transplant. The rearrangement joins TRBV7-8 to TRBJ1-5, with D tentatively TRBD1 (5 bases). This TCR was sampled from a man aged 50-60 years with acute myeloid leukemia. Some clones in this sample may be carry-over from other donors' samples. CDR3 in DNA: TGTGCCAGCAGCACAAGCGCCGGGGCAGGCGGTCAGCCCCAGCATTTT. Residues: CASSTSAGAGGQPQHF.